This passage covers 9 T cell receptor beta chains from one sample sequenced in a study of monozygotic twins with inflammatory bowel disease. For each CDR3 protein, TCRdb gives one entry from its re-call of the 5' RACE reads, without DNA. The listing records more than 300,000 distinct CDR3 sequences. Sequencing was performed on blood. Every receptor here comes from a human donor with ulcerative colitis or Crohn's disease, or a healthy co-twin of an affected twin (not recorded which).

The rearrangement links TRBV3-1 to TRBJ1-6. Germline V CDR1 and CDR2: LGHDT, YNNKEL (reference sequence). The CDR3 is 14 amino acids. The CDR3 here is CASSGFFVNSPLHF.

The chain combines TRBV6-5 with TRBJ2-2. The CDR3 is 15 amino acids. Germline V gives CDR1 MNHEY, CDR2 SVGAGI. CDR3 loop: CASSSGLANTGELFF.

The rearrangement joins TRBV11-3 to TRBJ2-3. Germline CDR1 and CDR2: SGHNT and YENEEA. The CDR3 runs to 16 residues. The CDR3 region is CASSSGRVTSTDTQYF.

This rearrangement joins TRBV24-1 to TRBJ2-7; TCRdb selects TRBD1, and the lack of DNA leaves this call unchecked. The CDR3 is made up of 13 amino acids. Germline V lookup: CDR1 KGHDR, CDR2 SFDVKD. This chain's CDR3 is CATTGTPLDKQYF.

The J gene is TRBJ2-7, the V gene TRBV11-2; the TCRdb D gene call, TRBD1, has no DNA to confirm it. From germline, CDR1 is SGHAT and CDR2 FQNNGV. There are 12 residues in the CDR3. This chain's CDR3 is CASSPLGWEQYF.

The V call is TRBV18, the J call TRBJ1-2. Germline CDR1 and CDR2: KGHSH and LQKENI. CDR3 length: 15 residues. This CDR3 reads CASSPPTHSNYGYTF.

The rearrangement joins TRBV7-2 to TRBJ1-5; TCRdb's D call of TRBD1 is untestable without DNA. CDR1 and CDR2 (germline): SGHTA, FQGNSA. CDR3 size: 14 residues. The CDR3 protein is CASSSGQGLQPQHF.

The chain joins TRBV28 to TRBJ1-2. Germline V CDR1 and CDR2: MDHEN, SYDVKM. The CDR3 has 12 residues. The CDR3 loop reads CASSKNNYGYTF.

The rearrangement uses TRBV6-1 and TRBJ1-6; the TCRdb call, TRBD1, lacks DNA for checking. The CDR3 length is 15 residues. In germline, CDR1 is MNHNS, CDR2 SASEGT. This chain's CDR3 is CASTQFPGGGSPLHF.